One sample yielded the 30 T cell receptor beta chains listed below, sequenced in a study of T cells in Graves' hyperthyroidism and ophthalmopathy. Regions amplified from RNA transcripts were the TCR beta CDR3 regions. HTBI primers were employed in a first-round RT-PCR of the TCR CDR3. MiXCR was run by TCRdb on the multiplex PCR reads, yielding one entry per CDR3 protein. Altogether 140,000 or so distinct CDR3 sequences are present, approximately 20% being singletons, with the ten largest covering more than 65%. Sequenced input: blood. These receptors came from a woman between 45 and 65 years old with Graves' hyperthyroidism that later progressed to Graves' ophthalmopathy.

This clonotype was observed a few times. This chain connects TRBV25-1 to TRBJ1-1; D might be TRBD1 (5 bases). V lost 6 bases and J 1 base, leaving 18 bases between the germline ends. This CDR3 comprises 16 residues. Germline lookup yields CDR1 MGHDK and CDR2 SYGVNS. This CDR3 reads CASSAYNRFGNTEAFF. CDR3 DNA sequence: TGTGCCAGCAGCGCTTATAACAGGTTTGGGAACACTGAAGCTTTCTTT.

A remark on this clonotype: One junction end does not reproduce the germline sequence, and a read error may be involved. This chain connects TRBV12-3 or TRBV12-4 to TRBJ1-1; D is ambiguous. This CDR3 is 15 amino acids long. CDR3: CASSSAGSGNTEALF. The CDR3 DNA is TGTGCCAGCAGTTCAGCTGGGAGCGGGAACACTGAAGCTCTCTTT.

The chain couples TRBV10-2 to TRBJ1-4, with D possibly matching TRBD1 (6 bases). CDR3 length: 16 residues. Germline CDR1 reads WSHSY; CDR2 reads SAAADI. Trimming left V 3 bases short and J 0 bases short, with 11 bases between. The DNA for the CDR3 is TGCGCCAGCAGTGATCCCAGGGGAACAACTAATGAAAAACTGTTTTTT. Its protein is CASSDPRGTTNEKLFF.

This clonotype was observed many times. The genes are TRBV6-1 and TRBJ2-4; the D gene is possibly TRBD2 (5 bases). Germline V CDR1 and CDR2: MNHNS, SASEGT. V was shortened by 4 bases and J by 0 bases, with 10 bases between the two germline ends. CDR3 length: 15 amino acids. CDR3 region: CASSADGIAKNIQYF. CDR3 in DNA: TGTGCCAGCAGTGCTGACGGGATAGCCAAAAACATTCAGTACTTC.

DNA of the CDR3: TGTGCCAGCAGTTTAAGACCCGTGGGATCCTACAATGAGCAGTTCTTC. It codes for CASSLRPVGSYNEQFF. The chain uses TRBV28 and TRBJ2-1; no firm D call. V gave up 2 bases and J gave up 1 base, with 12 bases separating them. The CDR3 runs to 16 residues. Germline V gene data show CDR1 as MDHEN and CDR2 as SYDVKM.

This clonotype has at least ten counts. This rearrangement joins TRBV6-2 or TRBV6-3 to TRBJ2-2; no definite D call. Germline V gene sequence: CDR1 MNHEY, CDR2 SVGEGT. V was clipped by 3 bases and J by 1 base, with 9 bases between them. The CDR3 runs 15 residues. This CDR3 is CASSYDRRNTGELFF. CDR3 nucleotide sequence: TGTGCCAGCAGTTATGACCGAAGGAACACCGGGGAGCTGTTTTTT.

The rearrangement links TRBV19 to TRBJ1-4; possibly TRBD1 for D (6 bases). V dropped 5 bases and J dropped 0 bases, with 13 bases sitting between them. Germline V CDR1 and CDR2: LNHDA, SQIVND (reference sequence). CDR3 length: 16 amino acids. CDR3 protein: CASSWGTTTTNEKLFF. The CDR3, as DNA: TGTGCCAGTAGTTGGGGGACAACAACAACTAATGAAAAACTGTTTTTT. Supplemented by reference TRBV19 and TRBJ1-4, the full variable domain reads DGGITQSPKYLFRKEGQNVTLSCEQNLNHDAMYWYRQDPGQGLRLIYYSQIVNDFQKGDIAEGYSVSREKKESFPLTVTSAQKNPTAFYLCASSWGTTTTNEKLFFGSGTQLSVL.

This CDR3 reads CASSFRVGTDTQYF. The CDR3 DNA is TGCGCCAGCAGCTTTAGGGTCGGCACAGATACGCAGTATTTT. The chain couples TRBV5-1 to TRBJ2-3, with D hard to call. The CDR3 covers 14 residues. Germline assignment: CDR1 SGHRS and CDR2 YFSETQ. The germline V and J ends were trimmed by 2 bases and 1 base, with 8 bases remaining between them.

This clonotype was observed many times. This chain connects TRBV2 to TRBJ1-2; D is undetermined. V shed 1 base and J shed 3 bases, with 9 bases lying between them. The CDR3 has 14 residues. CDR1 is SNHLY and CDR2 is FYNNEI in the germline V gene. As DNA, the CDR3 is TGTGCCAGCAGTGAAGACGGCGTGGACTATGGCTACACCTTC. It encodes CASSEDGVDYGYTF.

This clonotype appeared many times. The rearrangement joins TRBV6-2 or TRBV6-3 to TRBJ2-7; 7 bases map to TRBD2. The CDR3 is made up of 15 amino acids. V gave up 5 bases and J gave up 0 bases; unmatched junction bases: 7. Germline values: CDR1 MNHEY, CDR2 SVGEGT. CDR3 sequence reads: CASSISGISSYEQYF. For the CDR3, the DNA is TGTGCCAGCAGTATAAGCGGGATCAGCTCCTACGAGCAGTACTTC.

This chain uses TRBV10-3 with TRBJ2-3; 11 bases agree with TRBD1. The CDR3 sequence is 16 residues long. The germline V gene encodes CDR1 ENHRY and CDR2 SYGVKD. Trimming at V came to 0 bases and at J to 5 bases, leaving 4 bases not matched to a gene. The CDR3 reads CAISESGTGGGDTQYF. For the CDR3, the DNA is TGTGCCATCAGTGAGTCCGGGACAGGGGGTGGAGATACGCAGTATTTT.

The genes are TRBV9 and TRBJ1-1; D unclear. Germline CDR1 SGDLS, CDR2 YYNGEE. Trimming removed 4 bases from V and 8 bases from J, with 21 bases in between. The CDR3 runs 15 residues. The chain's CDR3 is CASSSIARPTSEAFF. CDR3 nucleotide sequence: TGTGCCAGCAGCTCGATCGCCAGGCCCACCAGCGAAGCTTTCTTT.

In its sample, this clonotype was seen many times. CDR3 bases: TGCGCCAGCAGCTTGGCCCTACAGGGGGGGTACAATGAGCAGTTCTTC. It specifies CASSLALQGGYNEQFF. The chain joins TRBV5-1 to TRBJ2-1; D is perhaps TRBD1 (8 bases). V lost 0 bases and J 4 bases, leaving 14 bases between the germline ends. This CDR3 contains 16 residues. Germline assignment: CDR1 SGHRS and CDR2 YFSETQ.

This clonotype occurred many times. V and J are TRBV7-8 and TRBJ2-7; D tentatively reads TRBD1 or TRBD2 (6 bases each). V lost 5 bases, J lost 3 bases, and 23 bases lay in between. CDR3 size: 17 residues. Looked up from germline, CDR1 is SGHVS and CDR2 is FQNEAQ. CDR3: CASSAKRGAWANYEQYF. The CDR3 region has the DNA TGTGCCAGCAGCGCTAAGAGGGGGGCCTGGGCAAACTACGAGCAGTACTTC.

This clonotype was counted a few times. The rearrangement joins TRBV19 to TRBJ1-1; D not resolved. The V end lost 5 bases, the J end lost 1 base, and 11 bases lay between the germline ends. Germline lookup yields CDR1 LNHDA and CDR2 SQIVND (reference sequence). The CDR3 consists of 14 residues. CDR3 sequence reads: CASSARYANTEAFF. CDR3 nucleotide sequence: TGTGCCAGTAGTGCACGTTATGCGAACACTGAAGCTTTCTTT.

The V gene is TRBV11-2, the J gene TRBJ2-5; TRBD2 agrees at 7 bases. The J segment lost 3 bases and the V segment lost 5 bases, leaving 9 bases of the junction unmatched. There are 15 residues in the CDR3. Germline CDR1 reads SGHAT; CDR2 reads FQNNGV. This CDR3 is CASSPLGGVEETQYF. As DNA, the CDR3 is TGTGCCAGCAGCCCATTGGGGGGGGTCGAAGAGACCCAGTACTTC.

This clonotype was counted many times. The CDR3 loop is CASSLGTANGDQPQHF. The CDR3 coding sequence is TGTGCCAGCAGTCTCGGGACTGCAAACGGGGATCAGCCCCAGCATTTT. The genes are TRBV28 and TRBJ1-5; D might be TRBD1 (5 bases). This CDR3 is built from 16 residues. The V gene's germline CDR1 is MDHEN and CDR2 SYDVKM. Trimming took 5 bases from V and 5 from J, leaving 19 bases between them.

V is TRBV4-1 and J is TRBJ2-7; D gene uncertain. V dropped 1 base and J dropped 4 bases, with 20 bases sitting between them. Germline CDR1 MGHRA, CDR2 YSYEKL. The CDR3 contains 17 residues. CDR3 in amino acids: CASSQVGLSKRAYEQYF. DNA of the CDR3: TGCGCCAGCAGCCAAGTAGGCCTTTCCAAAAGGGCTTACGAGCAGTACTTC.

This clonotype was observed at least ten times. V gene TRBV28 combines with J gene TRBJ2-7; D may be TRBD1 (6 bases). Germline CDR1 is MDHEN and CDR2 is SYDVKM. The CDR3 runs 13 residues. V was cut by 6 bases and J by 7 bases, with 16 bases left in between. CDR3 residues: CASSRDTLGEQYF. The CDR3 region has the DNA TGTGCCAGCAGCAGGGACACCCTCGGGGAGCAGTACTTC. Full variable domain (remainder filled in from reference TRBV28 and TRBJ2-7): DVKVTQSSRYLVKRTGEKVFLECVQDMDHENMFWYRQDPGLGLRLIYFSYDVKMKEKGDIPEGYSVSREKKERFSLILESASTNQTSMYLCASSRDTLGEQYFGPGTRLTVT.

This clonotype was observed at least ten times. The V call is TRBV20-1, the J call TRBJ2-5, with 9 nucleotides matching TRBD2. The length of the CDR3 is 17 residues. The J segment lost 3 bases and the V segment lost 0 bases, leaving 11 bases of the junction unmatched. In germline, CDR1 is DFQATT, CDR2 SNEGSKA (reference sequence). As DNA, the CDR3 is TGCAGTGCTAGAGATCCTTGGGCTAGCGGGGATAAAGAGACCCAGTACTTC. As protein: CSARDPWASGDKETQYF.

Many counts were recorded for this clonotype. The V call is TRBV4-1, the J call TRBJ2-7; the match to TRBD1 covers 8 bases. The CDR3 spans 14 residues. CDR1 and CDR2 from the germline V gene are MGHRA and YSYEKL. V lost 4 bases, J lost 3 bases, and 5 bases stayed unmatched. The CDR3 nucleotides read TGCGCCAGCAGCCGTCCGGGACAGGTCTACGAGCAGTACTTC. Its protein product is CASSRPGQVYEQYF.

Turning to this clonotype: A much larger clone is a single base away; this may be a read error. The rearrangement links TRBV5-1 to TRBJ2-1, with 8 bases that match TRBD2. Germline trimming cut 3 bases from V and 8 bases from J; bases unmatched to any gene: 10. The CDR3 has 15 amino acids. The germline V gene has CDR1 SGHRS and CDR2 YFSETQ. The DNA for the CDR3 is TGCGCCAGCAGCTCCCCGGGACTAGGATACGATGAGCAGTTCTTC. Translation gives CASSSPGLGYDEQFF.

This clonotype has a count of ten or more. The rearrangement links TRBV7-2 to TRBJ2-6, with D possibly being TRBD1 or TRBD2 (5 bases each). This CDR3 has 15 residues. CDR1 and CDR2 (germline): SGHTA, FQGNSA. Trimming stripped 1 base from V and 2 bases from J, with 6 bases between. The CDR3 DNA sequence: TGTGCCAGCAGCTTAGGAGGGGCTGGGGCCAACGTCCTGACTTTC. Translation gives CASSLGGAGANVLTF.

This sequence joins TRBV9 and TRBJ2-4; TRBD2 might be the D (6 bases). The CDR3 contains 15 residues. Germline loops: CDR1 SGDLS, CDR2 YYNGEE. Trimming removed 3 bases from V and 0 bases from J, with 10 bases in between. CDR3 sequence reads: CASSANGRAKNIQYF. The CDR3 DNA sequence: TGTGCCAGCAGCGCAAACGGGAGAGCCAAAAACATTCAGTACTTC.

This sequence joins TRBV5-1 and TRBJ2-7; possible D gene TRBD2, 6 bases. V gave up 4 bases and J gave up 8 bases, with 22 bases separating them. The germline gives CDR1 SGHRS, CDR2 YFSETQ. The CDR3 loop spans 15 amino acids. The CDR3 DNA sequence: TGCGCCAGCAGCCCGGGCGGGACTCCCCTCAAACAGCAGTACTTC. Amino acid sequence: CASSPGGTPLKQQYF.

The count of this clonotype is one. This chain joins TRBV9 and TRBJ2-1; TRBD2 might be the D (5 bases). The V and J ends lost 2 bases and 6 bases respectively, with 9 bases between them. Germline assignment: CDR1 SGDLS and CDR2 YYNGEE. The CDR3 is 13 amino acids. The CDR3 reads CASSVGVANEQFF. CDR3 DNA sequence: TGTGCCAGCAGCGTCGGGGTAGCCAATGAGCAGTTCTTC.

At least ten counts were recorded for this clonotype. The chain is built from TRBV11-2 and TRBJ2-2; D could derive from TRBD1 or TRBD2 (5 bases each). Germline V CDR1 and CDR2: SGHAT, FQNNGV. The CDR3 sequence is 15 residues long. V lost 5 bases to trimming and J lost 3 bases, with 13 bases between them. In DNA, the CDR3 is TGTGCCAGCAGCGTAAGGGACGGCTACACCGGGGAGCTGTTTTTT. It codes for CASSVRDGYTGELFF.

This clonotype showed up just a few times. The genes are TRBV5-1 and TRBJ1-4; 9 positions agree with TRBD1. The CDR3 runs to 15 residues. Germline CDR1 reads SGHRS; CDR2 reads YFSETQ. After removal of 5 bases from V and 7 bases from J, the junction contained 9 bases not matched to a gene. The CDR3 bases are TGCGCCAGCAGACTCACAGGGGGCTCGGGTGAAAAACTGTTTTTT. Its protein is CASRLTGGSGEKLFF.

This clonotype was detected many times. The V and J genes are TRBV6-1 and TRBJ2-7, with D maybe TRBD2 (6 bases). Trimming took 6 bases from V and 0 from J, leaving 18 bases between them. This CDR3 is 16 amino acids long. Per the germline V gene, CDR1 is MNHNS and CDR2 is SASEGT. The CDR3, as DNA: TGTGCCAGCAGGGATTGGCTTGCGGGGCGCTCCTACGAGCAGTACTTC. Translation: CASRDWLAGRSYEQYF.

The chain recombines TRBV27 with TRBJ2-1, with a possible D match to TRBD2 (5 bases). The CDR3 is made up of 17 amino acids. V gave up 7 bases and J gave up 3 bases, with 22 bases separating them. The germline gives CDR1 MNHEY, CDR2 SMNVEV (reference sequence). Here the CDR3 reads CASKGAGVRGIYNEQFF. CDR3 in DNA: TGTGCCAGCAAGGGAGCCGGGGTGAGAGGGATCTACAATGAGCAGTTCTTC.